These 3 T cell receptor beta chains came from one sample sequenced in a study of beta chain features in type 1 diabetes. Every isolated RNA sample was fully reverse transcribed, so sequencing captured expressed TCRB transcripts. Method: immunoSEQ multiplex PCR; TCRdb's copy keeps in-frame clones and lacks some. The repertoire consists of a few hundred thousand clones, with 12% to 15% occurring once and the leading ten covering roughly 7%. Sequencing was carried out using central memory CD4+ T cells from blood. These receptors came from a man aged 30 to 45 in good health.

This clone was detected a few times. V and J are TRBV15 and TRBJ2-1; 7 positions match TRBD2. CDR3 length equals 14 residues. CDR1 and CDR2 (germline): LNHNV, YYDKDF (reference sequence). After removal of 3 bases from V and 3 bases from J, the junction contained 2 bases not matched to a gene. Here the CDR3 DNA reads TGTGCCACCAGCAGCGGGACTATCTACAATGAGCAGTTCTTC. It is translated as CATSSGTIYNEQFF. The full variable domain, rest sourced from reference TRBV15 and TRBJ2-1, is DAMVIQNPRYQVTQFGKPVTLSCSQTLNHNVMYWYQQKSSQAPKLLFHYYDKDFNNEADTPDNFQSRRPNTSFCFLDIRSPGLGDTAMYLCATSSGTIYNEQFFGPGTRLTVL.

The chain joins TRBV9 to TRBJ2-4, with D perhaps matching TRBD1 (5 bases). The CDR3 covers 15 residues. V was cut by 7 bases and J by 6 bases, with 20 bases left in between. Germline loops: CDR1 SGDLS, CDR2 YYNGEE. CDR3 loop: CASSQSRQGGNIQYF. DNA for the CDR3: TGTGCCAGCTCACAGAGTCGGCAGGGTGGAAACATTCAGTACTTC.

V gene TRBV4-3 combines with J gene TRBJ1-1, with no clear D. Trimming pared 1 base from V and 4 bases from J, leaving 10 bases between. Germline V CDR1 and CDR2: LGHNA, YSLEER. The CDR3 spans 14 residues. The CDR3 nucleotides read TGCGCCAGCAGCCAAGGGATCCGCCCCACTGAAGCTTTCTTT. Its translation: CASSQGIRPTEAFF.